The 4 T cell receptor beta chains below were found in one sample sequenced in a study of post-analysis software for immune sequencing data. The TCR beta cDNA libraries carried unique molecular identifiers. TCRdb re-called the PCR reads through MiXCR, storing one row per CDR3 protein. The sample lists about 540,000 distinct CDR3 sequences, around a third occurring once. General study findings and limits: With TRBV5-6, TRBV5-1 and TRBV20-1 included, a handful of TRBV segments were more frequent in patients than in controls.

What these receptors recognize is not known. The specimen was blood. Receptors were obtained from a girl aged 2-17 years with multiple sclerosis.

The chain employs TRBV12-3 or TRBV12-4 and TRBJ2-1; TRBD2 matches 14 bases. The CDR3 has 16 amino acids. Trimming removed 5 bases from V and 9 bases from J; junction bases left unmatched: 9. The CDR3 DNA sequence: TGTGCCAGCAGTCACGGACTAGCGGGGGGTGAGGGTGAGCAGTTCTTC. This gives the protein CASSHGLAGGEGEQFF.

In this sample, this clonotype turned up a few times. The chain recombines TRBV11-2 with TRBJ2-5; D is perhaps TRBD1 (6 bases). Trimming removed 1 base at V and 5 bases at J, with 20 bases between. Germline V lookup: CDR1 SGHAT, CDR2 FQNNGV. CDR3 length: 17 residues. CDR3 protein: CASSLGVTTGGGETQYF. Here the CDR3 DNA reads TGTGCCAGCAGCTTAGGGGTTACGACAGGTGGTGGGGAGACCCAGTACTTC.

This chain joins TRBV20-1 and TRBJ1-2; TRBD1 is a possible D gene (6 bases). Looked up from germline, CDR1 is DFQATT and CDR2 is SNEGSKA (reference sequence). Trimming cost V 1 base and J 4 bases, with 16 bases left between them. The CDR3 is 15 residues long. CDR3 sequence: CSARAQGIGGYGYTF. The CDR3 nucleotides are TGCAGTGCTAGAGCGCAGGGGATAGGTGGCTATGGCTACACCTTC.

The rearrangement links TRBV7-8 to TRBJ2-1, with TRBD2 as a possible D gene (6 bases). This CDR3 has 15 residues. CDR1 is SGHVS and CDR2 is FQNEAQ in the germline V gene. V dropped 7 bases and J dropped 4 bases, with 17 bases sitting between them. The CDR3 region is CASNLGGAQYNEQFF. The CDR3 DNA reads TGTGCCAGCAACCTAGGAGGGGCTCAGTACAATGAGCAGTTCTTC.